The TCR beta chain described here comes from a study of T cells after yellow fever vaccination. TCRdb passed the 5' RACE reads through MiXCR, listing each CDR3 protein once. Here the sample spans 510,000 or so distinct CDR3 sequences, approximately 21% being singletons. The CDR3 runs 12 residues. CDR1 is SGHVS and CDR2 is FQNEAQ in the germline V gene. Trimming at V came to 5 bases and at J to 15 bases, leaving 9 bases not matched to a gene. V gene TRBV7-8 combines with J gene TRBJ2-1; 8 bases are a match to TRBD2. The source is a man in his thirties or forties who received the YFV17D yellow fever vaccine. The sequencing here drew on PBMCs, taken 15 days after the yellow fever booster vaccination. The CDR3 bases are TGTGCCAGCAGCCACCCCAGCGGGAGCGGGTTCTTC. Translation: CASSHPSGSGFF.